One sample yielded the 5 T cell receptor beta chains listed below, sequenced in a study of monozygotic twins with inflammatory bowel disease. TCRdb reanalyzed the 5' RACE reads, giving one entry per CDR3 protein sequence and no DNA. This sample's table reports fewer than 450,000 distinct CDR3 sequences. Sequences were obtained from blood. The receptor set was obtained from a human donor with ulcerative colitis or Crohn's disease, or a healthy co-twin of an affected twin (not recorded which).

The genes are TRBV29-1 and TRBJ2-5; TCRdb selects TRBD1, and the lack of DNA leaves this call unchecked. CDR1 SQVTM and CDR2 ANQGSEA come from the germline V gene. The CDR3 sequence is 11 residues long. CDR3 amino acids: CSVVTGEKGYF.

The chain uses TRBV7-2 and TRBJ2-7; TCRdb selects TRBD1, and the lack of DNA leaves this call unchecked. This CDR3 is built from 13 residues. CDR1 is SGHTA, CDR2 FQGNSA, per germline. The CDR3 sequence: CASSRDREHEQYF.

The chain links TRBV28 to TRBJ1-1; the D call from TCRdb, TRBD1, cannot be confirmed without DNA. Germline values: CDR1 MDHEN, CDR2 SYDVKM. The CDR3 extends over 13 amino acids. This CDR3 is CASHKGGNTEAFF.

CDR3 in amino acids: CASSKHRHNEQFF. The chain employs TRBV21-1 and TRBJ2-1; TCRdb picks TRBD1, but there is no DNA to check that call. TRBV21-1 represents a pseudogene. The CDR3 covers 13 residues.

The chain has TRBV5-8 and TRBJ2-2; TCRdb lists TRBD1, though no DNA is available to test this call. Per the germline V gene, CDR1 is SGHTS and CDR2 is YDEGEE. This CDR3 contains 18 residues. The CDR3 loop is CASSFGYPTGSNTGELFF.